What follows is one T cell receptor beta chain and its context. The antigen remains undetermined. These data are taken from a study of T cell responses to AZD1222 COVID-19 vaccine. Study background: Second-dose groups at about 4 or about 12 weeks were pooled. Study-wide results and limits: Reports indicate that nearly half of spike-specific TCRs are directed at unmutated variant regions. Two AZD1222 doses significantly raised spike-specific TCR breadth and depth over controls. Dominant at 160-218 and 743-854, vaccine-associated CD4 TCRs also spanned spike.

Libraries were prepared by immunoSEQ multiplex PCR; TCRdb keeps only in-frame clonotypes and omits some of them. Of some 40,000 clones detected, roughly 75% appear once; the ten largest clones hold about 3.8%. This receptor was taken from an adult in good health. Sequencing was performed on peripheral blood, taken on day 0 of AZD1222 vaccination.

The CDR3 sequence is CAWSPGAYNEQFF. DNA of the CDR3: TGTGCCTGGAGCCCCGGAGCCTACAATGAGCAGTTCTTC. This chain uses TRBV30 with TRBJ2-1; D is uncertain. CDR1 and CDR2 from the germline V gene are GTSNPN and SVGIG (reference sequence). V was pared by 3 bases and J by 2 bases, with 8 bases between. The CDR3 spans 13 residues.